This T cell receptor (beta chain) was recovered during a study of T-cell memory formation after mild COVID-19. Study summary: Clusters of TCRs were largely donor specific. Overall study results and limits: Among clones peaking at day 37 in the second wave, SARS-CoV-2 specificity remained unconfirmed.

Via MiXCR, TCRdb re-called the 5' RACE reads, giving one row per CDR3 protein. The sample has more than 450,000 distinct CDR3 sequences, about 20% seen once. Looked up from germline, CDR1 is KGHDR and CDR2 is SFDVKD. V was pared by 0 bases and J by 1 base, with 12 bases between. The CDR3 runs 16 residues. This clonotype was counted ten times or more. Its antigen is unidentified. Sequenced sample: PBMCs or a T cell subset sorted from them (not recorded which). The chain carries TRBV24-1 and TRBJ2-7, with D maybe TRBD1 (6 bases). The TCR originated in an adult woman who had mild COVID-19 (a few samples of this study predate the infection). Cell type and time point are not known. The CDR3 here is CATSDLSDRPSYEQYF. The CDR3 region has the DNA TGTGCCACCAGTGATTTGAGTGACAGGCCATCCTACGAGCAGTACTTC.